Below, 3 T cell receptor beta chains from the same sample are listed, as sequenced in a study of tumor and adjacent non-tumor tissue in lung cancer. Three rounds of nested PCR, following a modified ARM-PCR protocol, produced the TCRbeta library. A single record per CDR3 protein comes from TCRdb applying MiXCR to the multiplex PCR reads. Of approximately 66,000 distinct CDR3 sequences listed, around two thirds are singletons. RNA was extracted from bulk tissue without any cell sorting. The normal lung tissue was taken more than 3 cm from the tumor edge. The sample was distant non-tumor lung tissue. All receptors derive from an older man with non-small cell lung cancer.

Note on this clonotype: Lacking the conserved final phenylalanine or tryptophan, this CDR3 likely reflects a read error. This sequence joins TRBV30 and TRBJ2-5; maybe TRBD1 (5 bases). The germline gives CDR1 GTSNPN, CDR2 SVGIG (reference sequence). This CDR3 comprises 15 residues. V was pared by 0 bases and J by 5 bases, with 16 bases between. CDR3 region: CAWSVFLGAAETQYL. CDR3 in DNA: TGTGCCTGGAGTGTCTTCCTAGGGGCGGCTGAGACCCAGTACCTC.

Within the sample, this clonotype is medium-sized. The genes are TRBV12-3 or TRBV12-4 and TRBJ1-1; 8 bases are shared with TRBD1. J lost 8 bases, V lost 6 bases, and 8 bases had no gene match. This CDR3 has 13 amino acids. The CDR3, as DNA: TGTGCCAGCAGCCGGACAGGGAGTGACGAAGCTTTCTTT. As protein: CASSRTGSDEAFF.

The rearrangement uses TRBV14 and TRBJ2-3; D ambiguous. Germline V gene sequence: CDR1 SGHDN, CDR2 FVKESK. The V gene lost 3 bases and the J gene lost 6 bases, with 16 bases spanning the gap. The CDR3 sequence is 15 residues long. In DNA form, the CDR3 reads TGTGCCAGCAGCCACGAGAGACTCGCCTTGGATACGCAGTATTTT. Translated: CASSHERLALDTQYF.